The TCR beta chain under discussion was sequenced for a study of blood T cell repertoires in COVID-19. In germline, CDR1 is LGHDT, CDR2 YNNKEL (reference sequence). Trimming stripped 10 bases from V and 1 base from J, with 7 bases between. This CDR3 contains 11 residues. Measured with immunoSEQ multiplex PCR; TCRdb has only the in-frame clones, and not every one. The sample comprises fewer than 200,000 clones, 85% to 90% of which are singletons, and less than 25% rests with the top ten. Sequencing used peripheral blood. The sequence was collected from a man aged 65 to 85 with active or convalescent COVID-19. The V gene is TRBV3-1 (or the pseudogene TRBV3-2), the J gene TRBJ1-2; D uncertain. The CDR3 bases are TGTGCCACCTCGGGTAACTATGGCTACACCTTC. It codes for CATSGNYGYTF.